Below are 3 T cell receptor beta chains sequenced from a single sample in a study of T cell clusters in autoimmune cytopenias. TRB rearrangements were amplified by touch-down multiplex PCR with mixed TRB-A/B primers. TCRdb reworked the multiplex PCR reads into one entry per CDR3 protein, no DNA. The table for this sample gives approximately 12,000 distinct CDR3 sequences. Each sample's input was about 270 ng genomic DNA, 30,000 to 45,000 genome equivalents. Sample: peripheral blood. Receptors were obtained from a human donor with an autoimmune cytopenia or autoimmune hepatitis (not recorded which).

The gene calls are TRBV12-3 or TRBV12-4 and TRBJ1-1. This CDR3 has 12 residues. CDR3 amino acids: CASSFGLTEAFF.

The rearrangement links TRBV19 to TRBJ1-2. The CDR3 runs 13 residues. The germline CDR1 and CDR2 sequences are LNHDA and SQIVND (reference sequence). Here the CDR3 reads CASSIRQRSGYTF. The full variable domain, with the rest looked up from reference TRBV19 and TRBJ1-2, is DGGITQSPKYLFRKEGQNVTLSCEQNLNHDAMYWYRQDPGQGLRLIYYSQIVNDFQKGDIAEGYSVSREKKESFPLTVTSAQKNPTAFYLCASSIRQRSGYTFGSGTRLTVV.

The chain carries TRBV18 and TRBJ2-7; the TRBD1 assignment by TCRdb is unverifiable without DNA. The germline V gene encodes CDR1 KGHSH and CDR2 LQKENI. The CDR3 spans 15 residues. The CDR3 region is CASSPPWAEIYEQYF.